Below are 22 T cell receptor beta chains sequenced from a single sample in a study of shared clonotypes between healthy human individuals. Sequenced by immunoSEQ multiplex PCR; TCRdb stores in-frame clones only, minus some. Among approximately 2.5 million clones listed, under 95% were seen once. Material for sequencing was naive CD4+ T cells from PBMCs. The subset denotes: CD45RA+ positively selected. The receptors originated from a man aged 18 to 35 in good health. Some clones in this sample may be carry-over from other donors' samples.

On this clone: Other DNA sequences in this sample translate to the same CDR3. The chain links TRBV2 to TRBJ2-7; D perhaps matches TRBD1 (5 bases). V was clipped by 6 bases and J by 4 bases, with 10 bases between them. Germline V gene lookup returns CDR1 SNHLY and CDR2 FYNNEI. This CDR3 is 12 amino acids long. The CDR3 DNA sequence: TGTGCCAGCAGCCAGGGATTTTACGAGCAGTACTTC. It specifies CASSQGFYEQYF.

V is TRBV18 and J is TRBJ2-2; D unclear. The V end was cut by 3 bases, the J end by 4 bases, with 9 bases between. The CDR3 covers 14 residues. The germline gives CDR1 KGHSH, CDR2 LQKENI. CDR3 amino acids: CASSPLHTTGELFF. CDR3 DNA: TGTGCCAGCTCACCCCTGCATACCACCGGGGAGCTGTTTTTT.

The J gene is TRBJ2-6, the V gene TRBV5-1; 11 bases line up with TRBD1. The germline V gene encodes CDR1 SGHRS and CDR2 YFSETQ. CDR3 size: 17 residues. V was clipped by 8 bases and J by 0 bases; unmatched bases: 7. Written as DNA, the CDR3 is TGCGCCAGTGTAGCCGGGACAGGGGGCTCTGGGGCCAACGTCCTGACTTTC. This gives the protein CASVAGTGGSGANVLTF.

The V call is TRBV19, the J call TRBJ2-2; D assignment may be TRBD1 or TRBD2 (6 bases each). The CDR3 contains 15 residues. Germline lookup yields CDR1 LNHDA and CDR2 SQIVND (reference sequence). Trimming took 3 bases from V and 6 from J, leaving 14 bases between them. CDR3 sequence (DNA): TGTGCCAGTAGTATGAGGGGGGAAAAGGCCGGGGAGCTGTTTTTT. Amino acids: CASSMRGEKAGELFF.

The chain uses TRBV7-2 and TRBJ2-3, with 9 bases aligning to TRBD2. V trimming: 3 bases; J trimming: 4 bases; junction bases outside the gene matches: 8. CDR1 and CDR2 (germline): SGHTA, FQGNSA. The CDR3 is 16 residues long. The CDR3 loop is CASSLGQLAGADTQYF. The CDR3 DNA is TGTGCCAGCAGCTTGGGCCAACTAGCGGGTGCAGATACGCAGTATTTT.

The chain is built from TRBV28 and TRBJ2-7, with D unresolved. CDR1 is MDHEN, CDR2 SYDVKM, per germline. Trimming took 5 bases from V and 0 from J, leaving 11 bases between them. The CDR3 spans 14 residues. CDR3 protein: CASSPRGHSYEQYF. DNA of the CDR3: TGTGCCAGCAGTCCCCGTGGCCACTCCTACGAGCAGTACTTC.

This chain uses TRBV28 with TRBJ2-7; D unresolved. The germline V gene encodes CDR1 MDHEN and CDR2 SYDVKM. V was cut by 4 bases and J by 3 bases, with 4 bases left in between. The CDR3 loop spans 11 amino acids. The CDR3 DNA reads TGTGCCAGCAGTTGGAACTACGAGCAGTACTTC. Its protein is CASSWNYEQYF.

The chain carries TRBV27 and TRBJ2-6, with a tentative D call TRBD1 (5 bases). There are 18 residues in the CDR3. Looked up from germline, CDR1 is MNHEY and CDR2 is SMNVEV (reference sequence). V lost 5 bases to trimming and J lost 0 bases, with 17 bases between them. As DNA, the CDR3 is TGTGCCAGCAGTCGAAACCCGGACATCCTCTCTGGGGCCAACGTCCTGACTTTC. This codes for CASSRNPDILSGANVLTF.

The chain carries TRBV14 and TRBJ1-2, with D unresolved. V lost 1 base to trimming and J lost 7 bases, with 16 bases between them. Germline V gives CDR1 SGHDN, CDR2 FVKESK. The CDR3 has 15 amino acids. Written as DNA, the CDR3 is TGTGCCAGCAGCCAAGCGGGCGGCCCCGGAGGTGGCTACACCTTC. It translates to CASSQAGGPGGGYTF.

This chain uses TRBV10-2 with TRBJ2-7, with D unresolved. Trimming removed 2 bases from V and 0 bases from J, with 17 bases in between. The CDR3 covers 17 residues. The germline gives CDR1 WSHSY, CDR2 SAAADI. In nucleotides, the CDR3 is TGCGCCAGCAGTGAGCTGGGTCCAGCCAGAAGCTCCTACGAGCAGTACTTC. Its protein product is CASSELGPARSSYEQYF.

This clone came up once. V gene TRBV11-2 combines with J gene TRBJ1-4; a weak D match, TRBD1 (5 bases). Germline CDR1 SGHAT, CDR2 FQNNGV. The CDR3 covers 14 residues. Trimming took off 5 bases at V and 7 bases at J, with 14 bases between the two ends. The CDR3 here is CASSASGGREKLFF. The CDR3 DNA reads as TGTGCCAGCAGCGCTTCCGGGGGTCGTGAAAAACTGTTTTTT.

The CDR3 DNA reads TGTGCCACCAGCAGACTAGCGGGAGAGATATTTGGCGAGTACAATGAGCAGTTCTTC. It translates to CATSRLAGEIFGEYNEQFF. The chain carries TRBV15 and TRBJ2-1, with 10 bases fitting TRBD2. CDR1 is LNHNV, CDR2 YYDKDF, per germline (reference sequence). The CDR3 sequence is 19 residues long. The V and J ends lost 2 bases and 4 bases, in that order; junction bases with no gene match: 14.

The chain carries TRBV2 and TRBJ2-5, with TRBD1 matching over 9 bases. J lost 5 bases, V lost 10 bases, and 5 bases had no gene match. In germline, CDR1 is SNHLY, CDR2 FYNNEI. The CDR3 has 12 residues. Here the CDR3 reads CATTGTGETQYF. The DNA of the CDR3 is TGTGCCACCACCGGGACAGGGGAGACCCAGTACTTC.

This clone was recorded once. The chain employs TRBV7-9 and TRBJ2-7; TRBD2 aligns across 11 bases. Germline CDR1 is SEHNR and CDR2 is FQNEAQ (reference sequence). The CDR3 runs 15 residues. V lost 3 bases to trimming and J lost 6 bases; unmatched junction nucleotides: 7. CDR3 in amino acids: CASSFQLAGGREQYF. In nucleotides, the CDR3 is TGTGCCAGCAGCTTTCAGTTAGCGGGAGGGCGCGAGCAGTACTTC.

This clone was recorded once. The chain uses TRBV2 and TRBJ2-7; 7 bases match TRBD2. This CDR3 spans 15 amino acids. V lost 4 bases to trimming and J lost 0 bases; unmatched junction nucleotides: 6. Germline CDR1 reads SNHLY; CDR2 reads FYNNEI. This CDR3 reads CASSGEGLGSYEQYF. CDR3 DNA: TGTGCCAGCAGTGGGGAGGGGCTGGGCTCCTACGAGCAGTACTTC.

CDR3 amino acids: CASRTSGRNEQFF. CDR3 nucleotide sequence: TGTGCCAGCCGGACTAGCGGGAGGAATGAGCAGTTCTTC. The V and J genes are TRBV6-1 and TRBJ2-1; 14 bases map to TRBD2. Trimming took 8 bases from V and 7 from J; bases not matched to a gene: 1. Germline V gives CDR1 MNHNS, CDR2 SASEGT. CDR3 length: 13 amino acids.

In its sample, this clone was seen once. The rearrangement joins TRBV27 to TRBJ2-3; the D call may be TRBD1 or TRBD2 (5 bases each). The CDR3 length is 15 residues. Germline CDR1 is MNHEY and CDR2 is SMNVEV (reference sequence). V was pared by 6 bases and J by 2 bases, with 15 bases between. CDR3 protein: CASSVPGPTTDTQYF. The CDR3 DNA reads TGTGCCAGCAGCGTCCCGGGACCTACCACAGATACGCAGTATTTT.

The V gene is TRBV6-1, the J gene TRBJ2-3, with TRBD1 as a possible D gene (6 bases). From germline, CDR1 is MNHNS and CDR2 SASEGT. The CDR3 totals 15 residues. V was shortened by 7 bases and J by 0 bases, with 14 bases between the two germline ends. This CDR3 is CASTRTVTSTDTQYF. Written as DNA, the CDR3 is TGTGCCAGCACCCGGACAGTAACTAGCACAGATACGCAGTATTTT.

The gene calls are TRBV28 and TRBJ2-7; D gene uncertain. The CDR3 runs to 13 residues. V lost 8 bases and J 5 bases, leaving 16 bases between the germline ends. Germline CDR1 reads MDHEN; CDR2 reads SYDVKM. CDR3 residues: CASASGMDNEQYF. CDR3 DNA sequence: TGTGCCAGCGCGTCGGGCATGGATAACGAGCAGTACTTC.

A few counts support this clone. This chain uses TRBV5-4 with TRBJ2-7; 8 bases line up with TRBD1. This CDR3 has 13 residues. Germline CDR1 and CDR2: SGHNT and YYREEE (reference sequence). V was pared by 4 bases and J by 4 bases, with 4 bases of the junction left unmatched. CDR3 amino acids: CASSTGQGYEQYF. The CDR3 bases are TGTGCCAGCAGCACCGGACAGGGATACGAGCAGTACTTC.

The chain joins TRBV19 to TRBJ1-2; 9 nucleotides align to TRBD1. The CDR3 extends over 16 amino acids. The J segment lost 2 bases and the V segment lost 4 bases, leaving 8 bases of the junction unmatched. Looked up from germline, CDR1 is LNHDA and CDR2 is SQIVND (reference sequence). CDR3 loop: CASSNLPGTGNYGYTF. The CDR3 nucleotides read TGTGCCAGTAGTAACCTCCCCGGGACAGGGAACTATGGCTACACCTTC. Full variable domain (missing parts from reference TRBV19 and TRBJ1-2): DGGITQSPKYLFRKEGQNVTLSCEQNLNHDAMYWYRQDPGQGLRLIYYSQIVNDFQKGDIAEGYSVSREKKESFPLTVTSAQKNPTAFYLCASSNLPGTGNYGYTFGSGTRLTVV.

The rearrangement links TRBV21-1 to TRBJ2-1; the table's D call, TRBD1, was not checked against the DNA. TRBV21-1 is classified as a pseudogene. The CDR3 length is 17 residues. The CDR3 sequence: CASSTRSITGYPDEQFF. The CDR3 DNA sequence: TGTGCCAGCAGCACACGCTCAATTACAGGTTATCCTGATGAGCAGTTCTTC.